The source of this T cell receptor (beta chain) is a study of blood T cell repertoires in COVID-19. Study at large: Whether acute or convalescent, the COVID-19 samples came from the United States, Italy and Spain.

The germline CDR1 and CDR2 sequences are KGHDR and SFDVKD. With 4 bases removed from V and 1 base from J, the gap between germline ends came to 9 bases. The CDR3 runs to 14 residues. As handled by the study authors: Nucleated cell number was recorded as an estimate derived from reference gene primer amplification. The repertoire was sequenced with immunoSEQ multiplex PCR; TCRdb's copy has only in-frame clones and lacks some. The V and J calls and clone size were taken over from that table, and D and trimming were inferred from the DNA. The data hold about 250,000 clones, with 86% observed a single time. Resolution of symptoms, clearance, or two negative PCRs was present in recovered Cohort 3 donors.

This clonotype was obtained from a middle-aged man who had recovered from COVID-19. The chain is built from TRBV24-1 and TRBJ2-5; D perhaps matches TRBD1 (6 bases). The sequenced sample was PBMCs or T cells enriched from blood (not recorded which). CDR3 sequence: CATSERTAQETQYF. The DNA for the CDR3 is TGTGCCACCAGTGAGCGGACAGCCCAAGAGACCCAGTACTTC.